What follows are 14 T cell receptor beta chains derived from one specimen sequenced in a study of a mutant IDH1 vaccine in newly diagnosed glioma. TCRdb's copy holds only in-frame clones and misses some; the assay was immunoSEQ multiplex PCR. The table has some 54,000 clones, about 91% seen once. For these receptors, no antigen is known. Time point given: week 11, during vaccination. Every vaccination contained 300 ug of the mutant IDH1 20-mer peptide and was paired with topical imiquimod. The specimen comprised PBMCs, sampled from a glioma patient whose treatment included an IDH1 peptide vaccine. The receptors stem from a man aged 45-65 years with glioma.

The chain has TRBV2 and TRBJ2-7; 7 bases line up with TRBD1. CDR1 is SNHLY, CDR2 FYNNEI, per germline. The J segment lost 4 bases and the V segment lost 0 bases, leaving 9 bases of the junction unmatched. This CDR3 contains 16 residues. CDR3 sequence reads: CASSEALRGLGYEQYF. The CDR3 nucleotides are TGTGCCAGCAGTGAAGCGCTGAGGGGGCTCGGGTACGAGCAGTACTTC.

This sequence joins TRBV2 and TRBJ2-4, with 9 bases that match TRBD2. CDR3 length equals 14 residues. The germline V gene has CDR1 SNHLY and CDR2 FYNNEI. With 6 bases clipped from V and 5 bases from J, the junction kept 5 bases outside the gene matches. The CDR3 protein is CASSLIAGENIQYF. CDR3 sequence (DNA): TGTGCCAGCAGCCTAATAGCGGGAGAAAACATTCAGTACTTC.

The genes are TRBV5-4 and TRBJ2-3; D not certain. Trimming stripped 0 bases from V and 5 bases from J, with 10 bases between. Germline V gene data show CDR1 as SGHNT and CDR2 as YYREEE (reference sequence). This CDR3 is 14 amino acids long. Written as DNA, the CDR3 is TGTGCCAGCAGCTTGGATCTTCTACTAGATACGCAGTATTTT. As protein: CASSLDLLLDTQYF.

V gene TRBV9 combines with J gene TRBJ2-3; 7 bases agree with TRBD1. There are 14 residues in the CDR3. Germline values: CDR1 SGDLS, CDR2 YYNGEE. The V gene end was trimmed by 3 bases and the J gene end by 8 bases; junction bases not matched to a gene: 9. CDR3 in DNA: TGTGCCAGCAGCGCCCGGGACACAGGGGCTACGCAGTATTTT. Translated, it gives CASSARDTGATQYF.

The J gene is TRBJ2-7, the V gene TRBV4-2; 8 positions agree with TRBD2. The CDR3 extends over 15 amino acids. V was pared by 1 base and J by 2 bases, with 4 bases of the junction left unmatched. The germline CDR1 and CDR2 sequences are LGHNA and YNFKEQ. The CDR3 bases are TGTGCCAGCAGCCAAGTAGTAGCGGGGACCTACGAGCAGTACTTC. Translated: CASSQVVAGTYEQYF.

In this sample, this clone turned up once. The genes are TRBV7-9 and TRBJ1-3; 8 bases align to TRBD1. Unmatched junction bases numbered 4, after V lost 5 bases and J lost 4 bases. Germline V gene data show CDR1 as SEHNR and CDR2 as FQNEAQ (reference sequence). The CDR3 covers 14 residues. The CDR3 DNA follows: TGTGCCAGCAGCGTCGACAGGGGAGGAAACACCATATATTTT. Encoded protein: CASSVDRGGNTIYF. Complete variable domain (other parts from reference TRBV7-9 and TRBJ1-3): DTGVSQNPRHKITKRGQNVTFRCDPISEHNRLYWYRQTLGQGPEFLTYFQNEAQLEKSRLLSDRFSAERPKGSFSTLEIQRTEQGDSAMYLCASSVDRGGNTIYFGEGSWLTVV.

CDR3 in amino acids: CATSRTYSYEQYF. The CDR3 DNA reads TGTGCCACCAGCAGAACATATTCCTACGAGCAGTACTTC. V usage is TRBV15 and J usage is TRBJ2-7, with D unclear. V was cut by 2 bases and J by 1 base, with 6 bases left in between. This CDR3 region has 13 residues. Germline V gene sequence: CDR1 LNHNV, CDR2 YYDKDF (reference sequence).

This rearrangement joins TRBV25-1 to TRBJ2-7; TRBD2 matches 7 bases. Germline CDR1 MGHDK, CDR2 SYGVNS. The CDR3 runs 12 residues. V shed 7 bases and J 3 bases; nucleotides not matched to a gene: 3. CDR3 DNA: TGTGCCAGCAAAGGGGAGGGCTACGAGCAGTACTTC. It specifies CASKGEGYEQYF.

CDR3 nucleotide sequence: TGTGCCAGCAGTGTAACAGGGTCACGGGAGCAGTACTTC. It codes for CASSVTGSREQYF. This sequence joins TRBV6-1 and TRBJ2-7; D is perhaps TRBD1 (6 bases). CDR1 is MNHNS, CDR2 SASEGT, per germline. V lost 4 bases to trimming and J lost 7 bases, with 14 bases between them. The CDR3 covers 13 residues.

The rearrangement joins TRBV10-3 to TRBJ2-3; 13 nucleotides agree with TRBD2. Germline trimming cut 4 bases from V and 2 bases from J; bases unmatched to any gene: 6. This CDR3 is 17 amino acids long. Germline V gene lookup returns CDR1 ENHRY and CDR2 SYGVKD. This CDR3 is CAISGTSGGPDTDTQYF. The CDR3 region has the DNA TGTGCCATCAGTGGGACTAGCGGGGGACCCGACACAGATACGCAGTATTTT.

V and J are TRBV4-1 and TRBJ2-7, with D perhaps TRBD2 (5 bases). CDR1 is MGHRA, CDR2 YSYEKL, per germline. The CDR3 runs to 15 residues. V was pared by 5 bases and J by 1 base, with 15 bases between. CDR3 sequence: CASSKQDLMSYEQYF. The CDR3 bases are TGCGCCAGCAGCAAGCAGGACTTAATGTCCTACGAGCAGTACTTC.

The chain carries TRBV28 and TRBJ1-2; D is ambiguous. In germline, CDR1 is MDHEN, CDR2 SYDVKM. The CDR3 covers 15 residues. V lost 3 bases and J lost 4, with 15 bases in between. In DNA, the CDR3 is TGTGCCAGCAGTTTTGCTTCTCACGACTCCTATGGCTACACCTTC. Amino acid sequence: CASSFASHDSYGYTF.

V is TRBV11-2 and J is TRBJ1-2; 8 bases are a match to TRBD1. The CDR3 extends over 14 amino acids. CDR1 is SGHAT, CDR2 FQNNGV, per germline. V dropped 4 bases and J dropped 8; count of bases not matched to a gene: 9. The CDR3 region has the DNA TGTGCCAGCAGCTCGGCCGGGACAGGCATCGGCTACACCTTC. It is translated as CASSSAGTGIGYTF. Using reference TRBV11-2 and TRBJ1-2 for the parts outside the CDR3, the full variable domain is EAGVAQSPRYKIIEKRQSVAFWCNPISGHATLYWYQQILGQGPKLLIQFQNNGVVDDSQLPKDRFSAERLKGVDSTLKIQPAKLEDSAVYLCASSSAGTGIGYTFGSGTRLTVV.

This clone has more than one count but fewer than ten. This chain connects TRBV6-6 to TRBJ2-1, with 8 bases identical to TRBD1. CDR1 is MNHNY, CDR2 SVGAGI, per germline (reference sequence). V dropped 8 bases and J dropped 4; count of bases not matched to a gene: 13. The CDR3 spans 16 residues. The CDR3 region has the DNA TGTGCCAGCCACGACAGGGGACGGCCGGGATACAATGAGCAGTTCTTC. It specifies CASHDRGRPGYNEQFF.